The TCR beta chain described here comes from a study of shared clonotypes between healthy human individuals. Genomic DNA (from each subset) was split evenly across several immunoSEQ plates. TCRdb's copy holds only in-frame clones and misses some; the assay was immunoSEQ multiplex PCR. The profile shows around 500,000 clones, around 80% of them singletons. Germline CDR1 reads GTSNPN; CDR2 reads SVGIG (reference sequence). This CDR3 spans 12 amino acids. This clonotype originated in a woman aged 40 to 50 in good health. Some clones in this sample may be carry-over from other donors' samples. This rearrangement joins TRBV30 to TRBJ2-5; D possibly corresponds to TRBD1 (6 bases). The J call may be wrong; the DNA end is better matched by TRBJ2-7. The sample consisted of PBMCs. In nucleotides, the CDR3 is TGTGCCGGGGGCAGCCTCTCCTACGAGCAGTACTTC. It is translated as CAGGSLSYEQYF.